This record covers a single T cell receptor (beta chain). There is no known antigen for this receptor. The sample holds no much larger clone one base away, and base qualities are not on file. This sample was taken from a study of blood T cell repertoires in COVID-19 (dated by TCRdb to about 2020). Context from the whole study: Samples covering the acute and convalescent phases of COVID-19 were provided by collaborators in the United States, Italy and Spain. The prospective study material was composed of cDNA or gDNA derived from T cells, B-cell-depleted T cells, or PBMCs. Deeply sampled blood TCRbeta repertoires from subjects exposed to, actively infected with, or recovered from COVID-19 were included in the dataset. A freely available public database, intended as a resource for researchers studying the immune response to SARS-CoV-2, is where the repertoires were released. The samples were drawn from two sources: the first 160 participants of the ongoing ImmuneRACE study, and fewer than 1,500 subjects contributed by 6 global collaborators. Nearly every sample came with metadata listing a de-identified subject ID, COVID-19 status, age in years and sex. Where available, HLA class I and class II types were taken from metadata supplied by the sample provider and were not determined by assay-based typing.

TCRbeta CDR3 regions were amplified from genomic DNA by means of the immunoSEQ Assay, a bias-controlled multiplex PCR. The source study handled its data this way. The number of nucleated cells in each sample was estimated from the amplification of reference gene primers within the assay. Sequence reads were collapsed and filtered to measure the absolute abundance of every unique TCRbeta CDR3 rearrangement. For each sample, productive Simpson clonality was calculated by taking the square root of Simpson's diversity index across productive rearrangements. TCRdb limited this immuneACCESS table to in-frame rearrangements with V and J called. A share of clones is missing; checked studies link under half to unresolved V genes, and the rest is unexplained. That table is the source of V, J and clone size, and D and trimming were worked out from the DNA. In this sample the table shows approximately 51,000 clones, 70% to 90% of which occur a single time. The ten largest clones take up about 5% of the sample.

The study at large found these results: The amount of clinical and demographic metadata varied by source and participant and was provided uncurated.

Each collaborating institution followed its own protocols to collect whole blood in K2EDTA tubes. For TCRbeta analysis, collaborators shipped samples as frozen whole blood, isolated PBMCs, or DNA extracted from either of those sample types. At the junction V is shortened by 5 bases and J by 3 bases; bases outside the gene matches: 11. The CDR3, from cysteine to phenylalanine, totals 17 residues. Left in the record is the CDR3 DNA by itself, 51 bases read in frame from the first base. CDR1 and CDR2 are read off the germline V gene as SGHTA and FQGNSA. This sequence was found in a man aged 35 to 55 with active COVID-19. The chain joins TRBV7-2 to TRBJ1-2; the central 11 bases match TRBD1. The sequencing input was peripheral blood. The sequenced DNA is TGTGCCAGCAGCCAAAGGACAGGGGGCGCTGGGGACTATGGCTACACCTTC. Translated, it reads CASSQRTGGAGDYGYTF.